Listed here are 24 T cell receptor beta chains from one sample, sequenced in a study of blood T cell repertoires in COVID-19. Profiling relied on immunoSEQ multiplex PCR, and the TCRdb table lists in-frame clones only, not all of them. This sample has some 150,000 clones, with around 80% found just once. Input material: PBMCs or T cells enriched from blood (not recorded which). The receptors derive from a woman aged 50 to 60 who had recovered from COVID-19.

V gene TRBV30 combines with J gene TRBJ2-4, with a weak D call TRBD2 (7 bases). Germline values: CDR1 GTSNPN, CDR2 SVGIG (reference sequence). Trimming removed 8 bases from V and 0 bases from J, with 17 bases in between. The CDR3 sequence is 15 residues long. CDR3 residues: CAGGGQGRAKNIQYF. Written as DNA, the CDR3 is TGTGCCGGGGGGGGGCAGGGGAGAGCCAAAAACATTCAGTACTTC.

This clone was seen once. This sequence joins TRBV7-9 and TRBJ2-7, with 8 bases lining up with TRBD1. CDR1 and CDR2 from the germline V gene are SEHNR and FQNEAQ (reference sequence). The ends lost 5 bases at V and 3 bases at J; junction bases unmatched: 12. The CDR3 extends over 16 amino acids. CDR3 bases: TGTGCCAGCAGCGTCAGGGGGCCCCATGGTCTCTACGAGCAGTACGTC. Encoded protein: CASSVRGPHGLYEQYV.

This clone was recorded a few times. The V call is TRBV5-1, the J call TRBJ1-2; 10 nucleotides agree with TRBD1. The trim removed 3 bases at V and 8 bases at J, leaving 13 bases unmatched. CDR3 length: 16 residues. Germline V gene sequence: CDR1 SGHRS, CDR2 YFSETQ. CDR3 region: CASSWTRDRGSEGYTF. The CDR3 coding sequence is TGCGCCAGCAGCTGGACCCGGGACAGGGGCTCGGAGGGCTACACCTTC.

The chain recombines TRBV10-3 with TRBJ1-1; D remains ambiguous. This CDR3 spans 12 amino acids. CDR1 is ENHRY, CDR2 SYGVKD, per germline. Trimming took 3 bases from V and 11 from J, leaving 13 bases between them. CDR3 sequence reads: CAISENTLEAFF. CDR3 sequence (DNA): TGTGCCATCAGTGAAAACACCCTGGAGGCTTTCTTT.

This CDR3 is CASSFSTTNEKLFF. The CDR3 bases are TGTGCCAGCAGCTTTAGTACAACTAATGAAAAACTGTTTTTT. The rearrangement uses TRBV7-8 and TRBJ1-4; D gene unclear. Germline V CDR1 and CDR2: SGHVS, FQNEAQ. The CDR3 spans 14 residues. V gave up 3 bases and J gave up 0 bases, with 5 bases separating them.

The chain joins TRBV24-1 to TRBJ2-3, with 12 bases that match TRBD1. The CDR3 contains 16 residues. CDR1 KGHDR and CDR2 SFDVKD come from the germline V gene. V shed 1 base and J 7 bases; nucleotides not matched to a gene: 5. The CDR3 nucleotides are TGTGCCACCAGTGATTTATCGGGACAGGGGGCTTATACGCAGTATTTT. This codes for CATSDLSGQGAYTQYF.

The CDR3 sequence: CASSEDLGGYTF. The DNA of the CDR3 is TGTGCCAGCAGTGAAGACCTCGGGGGCTACACCTTC. The V and J genes are TRBV2 and TRBJ1-2; D remains unclear. V lost 1 base, J lost 8 bases, and 8 bases lay in between. The CDR3 covers 12 residues. Germline CDR1 is SNHLY and CDR2 is FYNNEI.

The chain carries TRBV5-6 and TRBJ2-7, with TRBD1 matching over 9 bases. The CDR3 is 15 residues long. From germline, CDR1 is SGHDT and CDR2 YYEEEE. V shed 0 bases and J 3 bases; nucleotides not matched to a gene: 4. In DNA form, the CDR3 reads TGTGCCAGCAGCTTGGGCGGGGGACAGGGCTACGAGCAGTACGTC. Residues: CASSLGGGQGYEQYV.

The chain carries TRBV6-5 and TRBJ2-7, with 7 positions matching TRBD2. The CDR3 runs 15 residues. Germline CDR1 and CDR2: MNHEY and SVGAGI. The V and J ends lost 4 bases and 3 bases, in that order; junction bases with no gene match: 9. The CDR3 protein is CASSLKAGHLYEQYV. Here the CDR3 DNA reads TGTGCCAGCAGTTTGAAAGCGGGGCACCTCTACGAGCAGTACGTC.

This clone appeared once. The genes are TRBV9 and TRBJ1-1; D is unresolved. Germline V gene sequence: CDR1 SGDLS, CDR2 YYNGEE. Trimming left V 4 bases short and J 1 base short, with 14 bases between. CDR3 length: 15 amino acids. CDR3 DNA sequence: TGTGCCAGCAGCCCAATTGGACTGGGGAACACTGAAGCTTTCTTT. Its protein product is CASSPIGLGNTEAFF.

The table lists this clone with a count of one. The chain has TRBV28 and TRBJ1-1, with D unresolved. This CDR3 is built from 15 residues. V was clipped by 5 bases and J by 1 base, with 14 bases between them. Per the germline V gene, CDR1 is MDHEN and CDR2 is SYDVKM. CDR3 loop: CASSTHRFKNTEAFF. The CDR3 DNA reads as TGTGCCAGCAGTACCCACAGATTTAAGAACACTGAAGCTTTCTTT.

This sequence joins TRBV5-1 and TRBJ2-1; D is uncertain. Trimming removed 0 bases at V and 10 bases at J, with 11 bases between. This CDR3 is built from 13 residues. CDR1 and CDR2 (germline): SGHRS, YFSETQ. The CDR3 bases are TGCGCCAGCAGCTTGGAACAGACCAGAGAGCAGTTCTTC. This translates into CASSLEQTREQFF.

This clone has only one observation. The CDR3, as DNA: TGTGCCAGCAGTACCCTCGGGACAGCCTATTCACCCCTCCACTTT. It specifies CASSTLGTAYSPLHF. J is TRBJ1-6 and V is TRBV27; TRBD1 matches at 7 bases. Germline lookup yields CDR1 MNHEY and CDR2 SMNVEV (reference sequence). CDR3 length: 15 residues. V shed 5 bases and J 8 bases; nucleotides not matched to a gene: 9.

The chain joins TRBV5-6 to TRBJ2-3; 11 positions match TRBD2. J lost 4 bases, V lost 1 base, and 5 bases had no gene match. CDR3 length: 16 residues. Germline CDR1 SGHDT, CDR2 YYEEEE. CDR3 bases: TGTGCCAGCAGCTTGATTAGCGGGGGGGTATCAGATACGCAGTATTTT. Amino acids: CASSLISGGVSDTQYF. The variable domain in full, completed from reference TRBV5-6 and TRBJ2-3, reads DAGVTQSPTHLIKTRGQQVTLRCSPKSGHDTVSWYQQALGQGPQFIFQYYEEEERQRGNFPDRFSGHQFPNYSSELNVNALLLGDSALYLCASSLISGGVSDTQYFGPGTRLTVL.

V gene TRBV27 combines with J gene TRBJ2-7; TRBD1 might be the D (6 bases). There are 13 residues in the CDR3. The germline gives CDR1 MNHEY, CDR2 SMNVEV (reference sequence). V lost 4 bases to trimming and J lost 5 bases, with 12 bases between them. The CDR3 protein is CASSSQGMNEQYV. The CDR3 DNA follows: TGTGCCAGCAGTTCCCAGGGGATGAACGAGCAGTACGTC.

The J gene is TRBJ1-3, the V gene TRBV5-6; D possibly corresponds to TRBD1 (6 bases). The CDR3 has 14 amino acids. V dropped 4 bases and J dropped 0 bases, with 8 bases sitting between them. Germline V gives CDR1 SGHDT, CDR2 YYEEEE. CDR3 sequence (DNA): TGTGCCAGCAGCCCCAGGGGCTCTGGAAACACCATATATTTT. Encoded protein: CASSPRGSGNTIYF.

This sequence joins TRBV5-5 and TRBJ1-2, with 7 nucleotides matching TRBD1. The CDR3 runs 16 residues. Germline trimming cut 2 bases from V and 0 bases from J; bases unmatched to any gene: 7. Per germline, CDR1 SGHKS and CDR2 YYEKEE (reference sequence). In DNA form, the CDR3 reads TGTGCCAGCAGCTTACCGGGACAGCTAGCTAACTATGGCTACACCTTC. It yields the protein CASSLPGQLANYGYTF. Filled out from reference TRBV5-5 and TRBJ1-2, the complete variable domain reads DAGVTQSPTHLIKTRGQQVTLRCSPISGHKSVSWYQQVLGQGPQFIFQYYEKEERGRGNFPDRFSARQFPNYSSELNVNALLLGDSALYLCASSLPGQLANYGYTFGSGTRLTVV.

This chain connects TRBV5-1 to TRBJ1-5, with D uncertain. The CDR3 runs 13 residues. The ends were cut back, 0 bases at V and 4 bases at J, with 5 bases in the middle. Germline values: CDR1 SGHRS, CDR2 YFSETQ. As DNA, the CDR3 is TGCGCCAGCAGCTTGGGTTTAAATCAGCCCCAGCATTTT. Its protein is CASSLGLNQPQHF.

V usage is TRBV10-3 and J usage is TRBJ1-1; maybe TRBD1 (5 bases). The CDR3 consists of 15 residues. Trimming cost V 5 bases and J 1 base, with 14 bases left between them. Per the germline V gene, CDR1 is ENHRY and CDR2 is SYGVKD. CDR3 protein: CAISSLDGGNTEAFF. The CDR3 DNA reads as TGTGCCATCAGTTCTCTGGACGGGGGGAACACTGAAGCTTTCTTT.

This clone has a handful of counts. The V and J genes are TRBV11-1 and TRBJ2-7; 9 nucleotides line up with TRBD1. This CDR3 region has 16 residues. After removal of 3 bases from V and 2 bases from J, the junction contained 8 bases not matched to a gene. Germline lookup yields CDR1 SGHAT and CDR2 FQDESV (reference sequence). This CDR3 is CASSFTYRGRPYEQYF. The CDR3 nucleotides read TGTGCCAGCAGCTTCACCTACAGGGGGCGTCCCTACGAGCAGTACTTC. The full variable domain, its missing parts supplied by reference TRBV11-1 and TRBJ2-7, is EAEVAQSPRYKITEKSQAVAFWCDPISGHATLYWYRQILGQGPELLVQFQDESVVDDSQLPKDRFSAERLKGVDSTLKIQPAELGDSAMYLCASSFTYRGRPYEQYFGPGTRLTVT.

The chain links TRBV3-1 (or the pseudogene TRBV3-2) to TRBJ1-1; D might be TRBD1 (5 bases). Germline V gives CDR1 LGHDT, CDR2 YNNKEL (reference sequence). CDR3 length equals 16 residues. Trimming took off 0 bases at V and 4 bases at J, with 15 bases between the two ends. CDR3 amino acids: CASSQDPRVWGTEAFF. CDR3 nucleotide sequence: TGTGCCAGCAGCCAAGATCCCAGGGTTTGGGGCACTGAAGCTTTCTTT.

The CDR3 sequence is CASSSGQGRNQPQHF. DNA for the CDR3: TGTGCCAGCAGCTCGGGACAGGGTCGCAATCAGCCCCAGCATTTT. The V and J genes are TRBV7-2 and TRBJ1-5, with 9 bases lining up with TRBD1. Germline V gene data show CDR1 as SGHTA and CDR2 as FQGNSA. This CDR3 comprises 15 residues. V lost 4 bases to trimming and J lost 2 bases; unmatched junction nucleotides: 3.

This chain connects TRBV28 to TRBJ2-1; 8 bases agree with TRBD2. The trim removed 6 bases at V and 6 bases at J, leaving 13 bases unmatched. The CDR3 is 16 amino acids. The germline V gene has CDR1 MDHEN and CDR2 SYDVKM. The CDR3 DNA reads TGTGCCAGCAGCCGGGCGGTGAGAGCGGGGGTCAATGAGCAGTTCTTC. Translated: CASSRAVRAGVNEQFF.

This clone was counted a single time. CDR3 nucleotides: TGTGCAAGTCGCTTAGCGGAGGGAGGTGGGGGATGTGGCTACACCTTC. This translates into CASRLAEGGGGCGYTF. V usage is TRBV12-2 and J usage is TRBJ1-2. TRBV12-2 is classified as a pseudogene. CDR3 length: 16 residues.